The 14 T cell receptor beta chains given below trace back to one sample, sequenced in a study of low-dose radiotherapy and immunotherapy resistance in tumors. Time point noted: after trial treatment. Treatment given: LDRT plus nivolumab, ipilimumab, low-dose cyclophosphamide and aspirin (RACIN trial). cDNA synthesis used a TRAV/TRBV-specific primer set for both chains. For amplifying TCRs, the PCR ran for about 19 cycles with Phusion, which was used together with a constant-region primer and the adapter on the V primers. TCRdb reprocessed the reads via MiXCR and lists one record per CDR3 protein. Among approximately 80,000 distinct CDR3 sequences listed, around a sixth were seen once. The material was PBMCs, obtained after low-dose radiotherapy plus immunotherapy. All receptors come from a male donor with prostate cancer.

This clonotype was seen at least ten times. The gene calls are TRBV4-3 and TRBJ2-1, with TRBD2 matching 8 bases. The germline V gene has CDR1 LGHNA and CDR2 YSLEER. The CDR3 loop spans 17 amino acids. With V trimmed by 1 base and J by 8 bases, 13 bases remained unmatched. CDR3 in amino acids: CASSQVTERGWWDEQFF. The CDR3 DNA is TGCGCCAGCAGCCAAGTCACGGAGCGGGGGTGGTGGGATGAGCAGTTCTTC.

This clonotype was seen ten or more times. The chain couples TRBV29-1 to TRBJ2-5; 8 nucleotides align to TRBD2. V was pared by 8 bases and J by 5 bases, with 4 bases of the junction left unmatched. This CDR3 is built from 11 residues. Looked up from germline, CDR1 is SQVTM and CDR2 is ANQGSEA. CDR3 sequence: CSTGGLETQYF. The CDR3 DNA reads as TGCAGCACGGGGGGGCTGGAGACCCAGTACTTC.

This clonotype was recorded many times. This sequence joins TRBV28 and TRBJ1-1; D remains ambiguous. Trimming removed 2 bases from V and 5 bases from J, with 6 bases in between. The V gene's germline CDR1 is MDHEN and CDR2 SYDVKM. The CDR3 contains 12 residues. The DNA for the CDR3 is TGTGCCAGCAGTTTAATGGGGACTGAAGCTTTCTTT. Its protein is CASSLMGTEAFF.

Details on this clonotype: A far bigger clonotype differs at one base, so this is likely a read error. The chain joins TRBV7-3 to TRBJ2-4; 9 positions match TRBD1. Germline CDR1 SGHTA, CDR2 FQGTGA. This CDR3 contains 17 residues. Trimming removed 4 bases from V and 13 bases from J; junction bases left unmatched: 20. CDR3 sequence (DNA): TGTGCCAGCAGCTGGGGGACCGGGACAGGGATTAACAATGAGCAGTACTTC. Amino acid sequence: CASSWGTGTGINNEQYF. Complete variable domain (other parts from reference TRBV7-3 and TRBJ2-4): GAGVSQTPSNKVTEKGKYVELRCDPISGHTALYWYRQSLGQGPEFLIYFQGTGAADDSGLPNDRFFAVRPEGSVSTLKIQRTERGDSAVYLCASSWGTGTGINNEQYFGAGTRLSVL.

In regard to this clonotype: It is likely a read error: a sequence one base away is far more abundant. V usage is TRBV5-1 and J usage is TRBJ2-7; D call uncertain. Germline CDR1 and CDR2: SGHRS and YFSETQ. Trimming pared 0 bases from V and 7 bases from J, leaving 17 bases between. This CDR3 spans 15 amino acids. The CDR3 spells CASSLDGFSYNEQYF. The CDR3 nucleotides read TGCGCCAGCAGCTTGGACGGGTTCTCCTACAATGAGCAGTACTTC.

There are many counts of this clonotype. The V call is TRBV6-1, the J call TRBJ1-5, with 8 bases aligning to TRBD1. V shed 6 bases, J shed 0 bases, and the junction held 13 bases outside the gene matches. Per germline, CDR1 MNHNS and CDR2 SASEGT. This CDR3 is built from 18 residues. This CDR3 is CASSLFRDRRYSNQPQHF. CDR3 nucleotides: TGTGCCAGCAGCCTATTCCGGGACAGGAGATATAGCAATCAGCCCCAGCATTTT.

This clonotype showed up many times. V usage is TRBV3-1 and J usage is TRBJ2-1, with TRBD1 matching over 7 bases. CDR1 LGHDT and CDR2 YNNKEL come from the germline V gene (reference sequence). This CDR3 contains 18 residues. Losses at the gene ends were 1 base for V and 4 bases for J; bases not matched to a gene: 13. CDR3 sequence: CASSQAGRAPGQYNEQFF. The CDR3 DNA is TGTGCCAGCAGCCAAGCAGGTAGGGCACCGGGACAGTACAATGAGCAGTTCTTC.

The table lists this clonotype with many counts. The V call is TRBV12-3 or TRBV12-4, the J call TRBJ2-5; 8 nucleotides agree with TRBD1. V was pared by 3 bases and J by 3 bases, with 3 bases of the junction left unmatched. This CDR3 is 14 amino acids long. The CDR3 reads CASSFLDREETQYF. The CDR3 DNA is TGTGCCAGCAGTTTCCTGGACAGGGAAGAGACCCAGTACTTC.

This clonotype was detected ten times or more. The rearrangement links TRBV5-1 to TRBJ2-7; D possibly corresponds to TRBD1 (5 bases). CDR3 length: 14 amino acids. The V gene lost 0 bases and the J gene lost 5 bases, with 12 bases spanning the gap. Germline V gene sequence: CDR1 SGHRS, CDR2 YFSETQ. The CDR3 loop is CASSLETVGNEQYF. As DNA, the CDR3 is TGCGCCAGCAGCTTGGAGACAGTTGGAAACGAGCAGTACTTC.

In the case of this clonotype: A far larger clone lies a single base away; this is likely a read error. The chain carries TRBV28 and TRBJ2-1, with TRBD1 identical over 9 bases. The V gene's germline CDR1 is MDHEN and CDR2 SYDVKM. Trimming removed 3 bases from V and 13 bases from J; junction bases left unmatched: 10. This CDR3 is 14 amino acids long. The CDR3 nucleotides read TGTGCCAGCAGTTTGACAGGGGGGCAAGAGACCCAGTTCTTC. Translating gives CASSLTGGQETQFF.

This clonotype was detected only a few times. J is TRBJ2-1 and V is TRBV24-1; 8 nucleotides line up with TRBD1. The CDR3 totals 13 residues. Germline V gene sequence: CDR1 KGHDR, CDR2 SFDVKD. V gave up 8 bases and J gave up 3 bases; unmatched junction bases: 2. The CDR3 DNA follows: TGTGCCACCACAGGGGGCATCTACAATGAGCAGTTCTTC. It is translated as CATTGGIYNEQFF.

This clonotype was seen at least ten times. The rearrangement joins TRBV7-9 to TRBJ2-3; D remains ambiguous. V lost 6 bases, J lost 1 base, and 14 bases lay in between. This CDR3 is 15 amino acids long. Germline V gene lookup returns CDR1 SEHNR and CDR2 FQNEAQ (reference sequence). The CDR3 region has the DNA TGTGCCAGCAGGCCTAGTCCCCTGGGCACAGATACGCAGTATTTT. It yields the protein CASRPSPLGTDTQYF.

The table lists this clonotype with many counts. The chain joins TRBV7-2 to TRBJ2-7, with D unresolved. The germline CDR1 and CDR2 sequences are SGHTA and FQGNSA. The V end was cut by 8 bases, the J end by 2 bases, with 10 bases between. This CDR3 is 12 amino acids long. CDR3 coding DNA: TGTGCCAGCGGGCTGACCACCTACGAGCAGTACTTC. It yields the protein CASGLTTYEQYF.

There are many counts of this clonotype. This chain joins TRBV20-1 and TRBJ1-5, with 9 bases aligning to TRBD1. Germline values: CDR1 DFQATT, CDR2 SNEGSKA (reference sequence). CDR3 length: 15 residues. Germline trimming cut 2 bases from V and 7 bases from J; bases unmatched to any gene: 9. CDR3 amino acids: CSARPGQGVRQPQHF. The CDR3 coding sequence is TGCAGTGCTAGACCGGGACAGGGAGTGAGGCAGCCCCAGCATTTT.